This T cell receptor beta chain was obtained from a study of tumor and adjacent non-tumor tissue in lung cancer listed by TCRdb under 2018. Regarding the research as a whole: The cohort included 12 adenocarcinoma, 2 squamous cell carcinoma and 1 small cell lung cancer patients. TCRbeta CDR3 sequencing was performed on about 30 paired specimens, with one tumor sample and one normal lung sample collected per patient. The 15 enrolled patients, of whom 10 were men and 5 were women, were aged roughly 30 to 80 years and were diagnosed with TNM stage I to III disease. In total, sequencing yielded 125,075,908 productive TCRbeta reads, which works out to an average of roughly 4.2 million reads per sample. Bulk TCRbeta repertoires were compared between lung tumor tissue and matched distant non-tumor lung tissue obtained from under 18 lung cancer patients. Overall study results and their limits: Neither the sequencing platform nor unique molecular identifiers are mentioned in the methods. Because peripheral blood was not sequenced, the blood TCRbeta repertoires of the lung cancer patients in the study went unexamined. Tumor tissue showed significantly greater TCR diversity (inverse Simpson) than normal lung tissue (431.37 vs 166.20, P = 0.0075, Mann-Whitney U test). Only about 15 patients were included in the cohort, and the need for larger samples and more detailed clinical data was noted by the authors. The top 100 clones made up a significantly larger cumulative share of the repertoire in normal lung than in tumor tissue. Younger patients had significantly higher TCR diversity, and higher tumor TCR diversity was associated with shorter overall and disease-free survival.

About this clonotype: The antigen it recognizes is unknown. One end of the junction is discordant with germline, which a read error may explain.

RNA was extracted from bulk unsorted tissue and checked for quality with a NanoDrop ND-1000 and an Agilent 2100. The normal lung samples consisted of distant non-tumor tissue collected more than 3 cm from the tumor edge. The donors were newly diagnosed lung cancer patients admitted for thoracic surgery in China from August to November 2014 who had not received prior chemotherapy. Anyone who had undergone radiotherapy or chemotherapy before, or who had another cancer at the same time, was left out of the study. Pieces of surgical tissue measuring 1-2 cm3 were kept in RNAlater solution and held at -80 degrees C until needed. The CDR3 runs 16 amino acids, cysteine and phenylalanine included. Solely the CDR3 DNA is kept, with 48 bases framed from the first base. Looking up the germline V gene yields CDR1 MNHEY and CDR2 SVGAGI. Receptors were amplified or captured by multiplex PCR. TCRdb lists the instrument as Illumina HiSeq 2500. Following protocols modified from ARM-PCR, the researchers constructed TCRbeta libraries through three rounds of nested PCR with primers (Table S4). Before sequencing, PCR products of 200-500 bp were excised from the gel and purified with the QIAquick gel extraction kit. The paper's processing steps were these. Reads were cleaned with Trimmomatic, merged with FLASH into complete CDR3 sequences, and assigned to V(D)J germline segments with MiTCR. Clonal diversity was calculated as the inverse Simpson's index using VDJtools. In-frame sequences without a premature stop codon were defined as productive reads. TCRdb reanalyzed the raw reads on its own, using fastp at Q25 for trimming and MiXCR for clone calling, and kept in-frame beta chains. Each record represents a unique CDR3 protein, reported with the most common genes and DNA among its rows. The V and J calls and clone size come from TCRdb's table, not from the authors' own analysis. The sample profile shows 94,000 or so distinct CDR3 sequences; roughly three quarters of them were found once. The leading ten clones occupy around a fifth of the sample.

The sequencing input was distant non-tumor lung tissue. The receptor was derived from a woman aged 45-59 years with non-small cell lung cancer. This sequence uses TRBV6-5 and TRBJ1-2, with TRBD1 as a weak D call on 6 bases. The nucleotides are TGTGCCAGGAGAAACATTATATGGCAGGGGTCCTATGGCTACACGTTC. This sequence encodes CARRNIIWQGSYGYTF.